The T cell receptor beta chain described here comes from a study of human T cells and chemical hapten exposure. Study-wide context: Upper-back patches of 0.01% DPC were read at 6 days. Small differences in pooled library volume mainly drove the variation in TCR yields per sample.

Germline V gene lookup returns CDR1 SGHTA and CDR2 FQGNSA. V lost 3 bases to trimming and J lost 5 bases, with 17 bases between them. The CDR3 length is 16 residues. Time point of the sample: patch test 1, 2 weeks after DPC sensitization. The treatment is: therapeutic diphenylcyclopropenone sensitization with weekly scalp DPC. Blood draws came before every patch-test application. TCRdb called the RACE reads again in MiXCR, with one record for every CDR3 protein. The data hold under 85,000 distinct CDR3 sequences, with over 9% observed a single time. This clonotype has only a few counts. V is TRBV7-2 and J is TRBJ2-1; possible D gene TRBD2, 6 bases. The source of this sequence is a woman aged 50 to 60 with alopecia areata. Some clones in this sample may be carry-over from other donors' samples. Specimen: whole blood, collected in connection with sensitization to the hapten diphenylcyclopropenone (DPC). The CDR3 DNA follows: TGTGCCAGCAGCTTCCTGACTAGTAGGATAAACAATGAGCAGTTCTTC. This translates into CASSFLTSRINNEQFF.